This TCR beta chain was sequenced for a study of cytomegalovirus exposure and HLA in healthy donors. Notes on the study in general: The authors listed roughly 150 TCR beta chains as cytomegalovirus-associated. Presence/absence analyses treated sequencing depth as roughly uniform across donors.

This clone was detected only once. What it recognizes is unknown. Germline CDR1 is MNHEY and CDR2 is SVGAGI. The ends were cut back, 6 bases at V and 1 base at J, with 12 bases in the middle. This CDR3 has 15 residues. A multiplex PCR was run with 60 Vbeta primers and 13 Jbeta primers. Sequenced by immunoSEQ multiplex PCR; TCRdb stores in-frame clones only, minus some. The sample consists of roughly 170,000 clones, approximately 80% of them appearing once. Sequencing used PBMCs. The chain uses TRBV6-5 and TRBJ2-2; TRBD1 might be the D (6 bases). This receptor was taken from a boy aged 5-17 years in good health and CMV-seronegative. CDR3: CASRSGGENTGELFF. Written as DNA, the CDR3 is TGTGCCAGCAGGAGTGGGGGCGAGAACACCGGGGAGCTGTTTTTT.